At least ten counts were recorded for the clone carrying this T cell receptor (beta chain). This record comes from a study of tumor-infiltrating lymphocytes in oesophageal squamous cell carcinoma. Germline CDR1 reads MNHNS; CDR2 reads SASEGT. This CDR3 is 13 amino acids long. V lost 6 bases and J 5 bases, leaving 12 bases between the germline ends. TCRdb used MiXCR to reprocess the PCR reads, holding one entry per CDR3 protein. The sample lists about 18,000 distinct CDR3 sequences; roughly 40% were seen once. This chain connects TRBV6-1 to TRBJ2-3; no clear D gene. The source of this sequence is a female donor with esophageal squamous cell carcinoma. The sample consisted of normal esophageal tissue next to the tumor. CDR3 sequence: CASRSPGVDTQYF. The CDR3 DNA sequence: TGTGCCAGCAGATCCCCTGGGGTAGATACGCAGTATTTT.